The 3 T cell receptor beta chains below all came from one sample that was sequenced in a study of control samples from healthy donors and cancer patients. Clones were sequenced by immunoSEQ multiplex PCR, and TCRdb holds only the in-frame ones, with some missing. The table records some 100,000 clones, around 80% of them present only once. The specimen was blood. All receptors derive from a woman aged 30 to 39 in good health.

The genes are TRBV6-2 or TRBV6-3 and TRBJ2-7; 7 bases line up with TRBD2. Germline lookup yields CDR1 MNHEY and CDR2 SVGEGT. The V segment lost 6 bases and the J segment 4 bases; nucleotides outside the gene matches: 9. The length of the CDR3 is 14 residues. CDR3 DNA: TGTGCCAGCAGCCCCGTGGGGGGGGATTACGAGCAGTACTTC. This sequence encodes CASSPVGGDYEQYF.

This chain uses TRBV5-4 with TRBJ2-5; D perhaps matches TRBD1 (6 bases). The CDR3 totals 13 residues. From germline, CDR1 is SGHNT and CDR2 YYREEE (reference sequence). Trimming removed 4 bases at V and 5 bases at J, with 12 bases between. CDR3 nucleotide sequence: TGTGCCAGCAGCATCCCGGGACACGAGACCCAGTACTTC. This sequence encodes CASSIPGHETQYF.

V and J are TRBV27 and TRBJ2-7; D is possibly TRBD1 or TRBD2 (5 bases each). V was pared by 4 bases and J by 5 bases, with 21 bases between. The CDR3 length is 16 residues. Germline V gene lookup returns CDR1 MNHEY and CDR2 SMNVEV (reference sequence). CDR3 region: CASSSGPGRKPHEQYF. As DNA, the CDR3 is TGTGCCAGCAGTTCCGGCCCGGGACGGAAGCCCCACGAGCAGTACTTC.